The table lists the clone carrying this T cell receptor (beta chain) with a few counts. Its antigen is as yet unknown. These data are taken from a study of T cell repertoires in cytomegalovirus infection. Study background: It was the public TCR beta signatures that indicated both CMV infection and matching HLA type.

TCRdb independently ran MiXCR on the reads; one entry per CDR3 protein. The sample carries around 180,000 distinct CDR3 sequences, roughly 19% recorded once. Points from the study as a whole: There were carriers of CMV plus the relevant HLA, and cumulative public TCR beta family frequency identified them. HLA-C-restricted CMV clonotypes gave the most frequent clonotype in two of eight donors.

With V trimmed by 1 base and J by 5 bases, 2 bases remained unmatched. Looked up from germline, CDR1 is SGHNT and CDR2 is YYREEE (reference sequence). This CDR3 is 15 amino acids long. The sequencing sample was made of PBMCs. This chain links TRBV5-4 with TRBJ1-6, with 8 positions matching TRBD1. This TCR was sampled from a human donor in good health (CMV status not recorded). Some clones in this sample may be carry-over from other donors' samples. Here the CDR3 DNA reads TGTGCCAGCAGCTTGCCAGGGGGCAATAATTCACCCCTCCACTTT. This sequence encodes CASSLPGGNNSPLHF.